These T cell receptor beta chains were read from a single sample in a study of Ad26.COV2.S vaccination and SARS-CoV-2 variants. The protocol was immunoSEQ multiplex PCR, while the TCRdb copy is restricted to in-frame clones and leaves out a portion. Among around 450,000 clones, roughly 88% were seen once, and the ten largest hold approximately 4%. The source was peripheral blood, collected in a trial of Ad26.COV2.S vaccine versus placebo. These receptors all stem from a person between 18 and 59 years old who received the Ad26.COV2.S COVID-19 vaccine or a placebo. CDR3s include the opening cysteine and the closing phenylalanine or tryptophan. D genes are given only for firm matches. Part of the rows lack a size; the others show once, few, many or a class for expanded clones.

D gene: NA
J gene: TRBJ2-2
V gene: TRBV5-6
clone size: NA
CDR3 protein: CASSLGLWKGMATGELFF
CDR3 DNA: TGTGCCAGCAGCTTGGGGTTGTGGAAGGGCATGGCCACCGGGGAGCTGTTTTTT

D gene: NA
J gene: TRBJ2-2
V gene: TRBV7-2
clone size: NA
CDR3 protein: CASSLAPNRNTGELFF
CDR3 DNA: TGTGCCAGCAGCCTGGCCCCGAACAGGAACACCGGGGAGCTGTTTTTT

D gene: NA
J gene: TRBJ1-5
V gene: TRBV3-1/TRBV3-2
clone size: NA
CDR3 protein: CASSPDSNQPQHF
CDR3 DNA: TGTGCCAGCAGCCCGGACAGCAATCAGCCCCAGCATTTT

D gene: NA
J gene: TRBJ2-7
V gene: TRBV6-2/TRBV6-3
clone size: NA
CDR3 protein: CASSYPGRQILYEQYF
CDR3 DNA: TGTGCCAGCAGTTACCCAGGACGGCAGATCCTTTACGAGCAGTACTTC

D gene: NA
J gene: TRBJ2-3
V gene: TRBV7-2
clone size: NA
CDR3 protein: CASSLATLSTDTQYF
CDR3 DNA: TGTGCCAGCAGCTTGGCCACCCTTAGCACAGATACGCAGTATTTT

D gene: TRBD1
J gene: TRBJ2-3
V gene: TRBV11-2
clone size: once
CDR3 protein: CASYRGRTDTQYF
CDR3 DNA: TGTGCCAGCTACAGGGGGCGCACAGATACGCAGTATTTT

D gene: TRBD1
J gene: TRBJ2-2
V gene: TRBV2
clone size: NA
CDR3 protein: CASDSPKDRGRPNTGELFF
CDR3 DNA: TGTGCCAGTGATTCGCCAAAGGACAGGGGACGACCGAACACCGGGGAGCTGTTTTTT

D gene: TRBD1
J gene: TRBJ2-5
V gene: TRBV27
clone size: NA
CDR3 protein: CASSKFGTGPGTQYF
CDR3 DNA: TGTGCCAGCAGTAAGTTCGGGACAGGTCCCGGGACCCAGTACTTC

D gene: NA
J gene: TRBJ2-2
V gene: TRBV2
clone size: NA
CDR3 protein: CASSANPKGDTGELFF
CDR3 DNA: TGTGCCAGCAGTGCTAATCCGAAGGGCGACACCGGGGAGCTGTTTTTT

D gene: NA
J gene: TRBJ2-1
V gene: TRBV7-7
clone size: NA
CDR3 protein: CASSLDSGSYNEQFF
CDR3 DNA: TGTGCTAGCAGCTTAGACAGCGGCTCTTACAATGAGCAGTTCTTC

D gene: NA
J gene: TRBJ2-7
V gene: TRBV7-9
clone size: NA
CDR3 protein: CASSLAHRVYAEQYF
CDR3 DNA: TGTGCCAGCAGCTTAGCTCACAGGGTTTATGCCGAGCAGTACTTC

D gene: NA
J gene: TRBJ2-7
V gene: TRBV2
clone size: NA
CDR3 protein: CASTDAYEQYF
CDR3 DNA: TGTGCCAGTACCGACGCCTACGAGCAGTACTTC

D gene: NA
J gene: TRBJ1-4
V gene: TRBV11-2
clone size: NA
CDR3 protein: CASSQMGGGGEKLFF
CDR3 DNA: TGTGCCAGCAGCCAAATGGGGGGAGGTGGTGAAAAACTGTTTTTT

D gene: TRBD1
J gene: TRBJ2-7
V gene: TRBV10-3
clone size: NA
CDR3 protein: CATRQGEPGQGLEQYF
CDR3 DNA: TGTGCCACCCGACAAGGGGAACCGGGACAGGGCCTCGAGCAGTACTTC

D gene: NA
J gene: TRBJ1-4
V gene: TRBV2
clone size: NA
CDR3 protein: CASSEWGADEKLFF
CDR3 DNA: TGTGCCAGCAGTGAGTGGGGGGCGGACGAAAAACTGTTTTTT

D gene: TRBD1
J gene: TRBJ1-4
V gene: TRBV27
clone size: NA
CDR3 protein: CASGPQGALPLAEKLFF
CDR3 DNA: TGTGCCAGCGGACCTCAGGGGGCCCTCCCTCTCGCCGAAAAACTGTTTTTT

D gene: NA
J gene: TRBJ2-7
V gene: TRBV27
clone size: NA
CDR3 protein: CASSLSPGSSYEQYF
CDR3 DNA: TGTGCCAGCAGTTTATCCCCCGGGAGCTCCTACGAGCAGTACTTC

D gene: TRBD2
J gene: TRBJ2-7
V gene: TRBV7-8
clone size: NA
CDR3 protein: CASSLPPTSGGEYEQYF
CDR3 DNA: TGTGCCAGCAGCTTGCCCCCGACTAGCGGGGGGGAGTACGAGCAGTACTTC

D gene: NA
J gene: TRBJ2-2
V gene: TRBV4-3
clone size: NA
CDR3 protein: CASSQKKSHGELFF
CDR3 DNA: TGCGCCAGCAGCCAGAAGAAATCCCACGGGGAGCTGTTTTTT

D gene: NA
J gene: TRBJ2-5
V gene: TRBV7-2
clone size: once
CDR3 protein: CASSSSLRVGPQETQYF
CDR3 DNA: TGTGCCAGCAGCTCTAGCTTACGTGTAGGGCCCCAAGAGACCCAGTACTTC

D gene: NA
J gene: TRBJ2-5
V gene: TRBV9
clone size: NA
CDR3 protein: CASSVGGTQYF
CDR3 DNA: TGTGCCAGCAGTGTGGGGGGGACCCAGTACTTC

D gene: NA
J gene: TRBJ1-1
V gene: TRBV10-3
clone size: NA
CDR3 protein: CAISESKDREAFF
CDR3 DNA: TGTGCCATCAGTGAGTCGAAGGATCGTGAAGCTTTCTTT

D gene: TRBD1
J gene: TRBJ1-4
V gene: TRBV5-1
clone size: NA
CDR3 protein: CASSLGTGNEKLFF
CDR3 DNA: TGCGCCAGCAGCCTCGGGACAGGGAATGAAAAACTGTTTTTT

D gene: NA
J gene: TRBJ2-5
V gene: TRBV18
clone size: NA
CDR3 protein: CASSPSREQETQYF
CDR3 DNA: TGTGCCAGCTCACCTTCCCGGGAACAAGAGACCCAGTACTTC

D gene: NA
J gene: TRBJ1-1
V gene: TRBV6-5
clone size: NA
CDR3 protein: CASSYLASGYTEAFF
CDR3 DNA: TGTGCCAGCAGTTACTTGGCCTCAGGGTACACTGAAGCTTTCTTT

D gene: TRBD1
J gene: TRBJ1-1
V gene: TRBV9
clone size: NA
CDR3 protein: CASSVAGGAGTEAFF
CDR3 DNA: TGTGCCAGCAGCGTAGCAGGGGGGGCCGGCACTGAAGCTTTCTTT

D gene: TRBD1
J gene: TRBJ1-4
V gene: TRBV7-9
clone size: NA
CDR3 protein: CASSILDREVNEKLFF
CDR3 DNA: TGTGCCAGCAGCATCCTGGACAGGGAGGTGAATGAAAAACTGTTTTTT

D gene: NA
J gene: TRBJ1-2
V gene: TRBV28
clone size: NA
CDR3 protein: CASHQSSDLGYTF
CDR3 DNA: TGTGCCAGCCACCAGAGCTCGGATCTTGGCTACACCTTC